Sequencing of this T cell receptor (beta chain) was carried out in a study of cytomegalovirus exposure and HLA in healthy donors. The primer mix had 60 Vbeta and 13 Jbeta primers. Assay: immunoSEQ multiplex PCR; the TCRdb copy retains only in-frame clones and omits some. The sample shows about 160,000 clones, about 65% of them seen only once. Germline assignment: CDR1 SGHTA and CDR2 FQGNSA. CDR3 length: 17 amino acids. With 5 bases clipped from V and 5 bases from J, the junction kept 13 bases outside the gene matches. With regard to this clone: The antigen remains unidentified.

Study-wide results and caveats: In a later analysis, V- and J-gene trimming of beta chains associated with a DCLRE1C missense variant, replicated independently. CMV antigen specificity was confirmed in vitro for three CMV-associated chains.

The sample comprised PBMCs. This chain connects TRBV7-2 to TRBJ1-5; 9 bases fit TRBD1. This TCR was sampled from a woman aged 25 to 39 in good health and CMV-seronegative. The CDR3, as DNA: TGTGCCAGCAGCCTAACAGGGGGCGCGTCCCGCGATCAGCCCCAGCATTTT. This encodes CASSLTGGASRDQPQHF.